The TCR beta chain under discussion was sequenced for a study of cytomegalovirus exposure and HLA in healthy donors. CDR3 length equals 16 residues. Germline-derived CDR1 and CDR2 are WNHNN and SYGVQD (reference sequence). V shed 3 bases and J 0 bases; nucleotides not matched to a gene: 1. This clone was counted a single time. What it binds is unknown. 60 Vbeta and 13 Jbeta primers were used in PCR. Generated by immunoSEQ multiplex PCR, the TCRdb table keeps only in-frame clones and is missing some. Of fewer than 200,000 clones in the sample, around four fifths were seen once. Donors counted as nominally healthy when sampled, yet unrecorded immune exposures were likely. General observations from the study: A later analysis found common viral pathogens apparently linked to several of the most significant clusters. About 180 TCR beta chains were listed as cytomegalovirus-associated.

This sequence was found in a man aged 25-45 years in good health and CMV-seronegative. The chain has TRBV10-1 and TRBJ2-2, with 10 bases lining up with TRBD2. The sequencing input was PBMCs. The CDR3 sequence is CASSELAGSNTGELFF. CDR3 sequence (DNA): TGCGCCAGCAGTGAACTAGCGGGGTCGAACACCGGGGAGCTGTTTTTT.